This TCR beta chain was recorded in a study of CD8 T cells in Susac syndrome. TCR beta sequencing was performed on blood CD8+ and CD4+ T cells. Each multiple sclerosis control was a treatment-naive patient with relapsing-remitting disease that was either stable or active. TEMRA cells were enriched by FACS, and CD4+ and CD8+ T cells were negatively isolated. Reverse transcription of roughly 0.45 to 1 ug RNA used random hexamers. TCRdb fed the immunoSEQ multiplex PCR reads into MiXCR, producing one record per CDR3 protein. Among under 350,000 distinct CDR3 sequences, just over 90% were seen once, and the ten largest hold 0.06% to 0.075%. Germline V gene sequence: CDR1 MNHEY, CDR2 SMNVEV (reference sequence). Trimming left V 4 bases short and J 6 bases short, with 13 bases between. The CDR3 is made up of 13 amino acids.

The chain employs TRBV27 and TRBJ2-7; no reliable D call. Sample: CD4+ T cells from PBMCs. The sequence was obtained from a human donor with multiple sclerosis. CDR3: CASSSPMKSEQYF. CDR3 DNA sequence: TGTGCCAGCAGTTCCCCCATGAAGTCCGAGCAGTACTTC.